These T cell receptor beta chains were read from a single sample in a study of shared clonotypes between healthy human individuals. Only in-frame clones appear in the TCRdb table, and some are missing; sequencing was by immunoSEQ multiplex PCR. The sample shows some 1 million clones, 65% to 80% of them seen only once. Sequenced material: memory CD4+ T cells sorted from blood. These TCRs come from a man in his late teens or twenties in good health. Each CDR3 is given with its conserved first and last residue. D genes are given only for firm matches. Size is stated for part of the rows, as once, few or many counts, or as a class when the clone is expanded.

j_call: TRBJ2-5
v_call: TRBV5-1
clone_size: many
d_call: .
cdr3_nt: TGCGCCAGCAGCTTGGCCGGACAGCAAGAGACCCAGTACTTC
cdr3_aa: CASSLAGQQETQYF

j_call: TRBJ1-5
v_call: TRBV30
clone_size: .
d_call: .
cdr3_nt: TGTGCCTGGCGAGGCAGGGGAAATCAGCCCCAGCATTTT
cdr3_aa: CAWRGRGNQPQHF

j_call: TRBJ2-3
v_call: TRBV4-1
clone_size: .
d_call: TRBD2
cdr3_nt: TGCGCCAGCAGCAAAGAGTCGGCGGGAGGGAACACAGATACGCAGTATTTT
cdr3_aa: CASSKESAGGNTDTQYF

j_call: TRBJ1-3
v_call: TRBV25-1
clone_size: once
d_call: .
cdr3_nt: TGTGCCAGCAGTGAGGGACTCAATATCGGAAACACCATATATTTT
cdr3_aa: CASSEGLNIGNTIYF

j_call: TRBJ2-7
v_call: TRBV5-1
clone_size: .
d_call: .
cdr3_nt: TGCGCCACCTCACAGGGAACAGACTACCCTTACAAGCAGTACTTC
cdr3_aa: CATSQGTDYPYKQYF

j_call: TRBJ1-6
v_call: TRBV6-5
clone_size: .
d_call: .
cdr3_nt: TGTGCCAGCAGTCGGGACGCACTGAATTCACCCCTCCACTTT
cdr3_aa: CASSRDALNSPLHF

j_call: TRBJ2-7
v_call: TRBV6-5
clone_size: few
d_call: TRBD1
cdr3_nt: TGTGCCAGCAGGTACCGGGACAGGGGTTCCTACGAGCAGTACTTC
cdr3_aa: CASRYRDRGSYEQYF

j_call: TRBJ2-3
v_call: TRBV29-1
clone_size: .
d_call: TRBD1
cdr3_nt: TGCAGCGCTGACAGGGCAGATACGCAGTATTTT
cdr3_aa: CSADRADTQYF

j_call: TRBJ2-1
v_call: TRBV4-1
clone_size: .
d_call: TRBD2
cdr3_nt: TGCGCCAGCAGCCAGGGGATAGCGGGAGGACGCTACAATGAGCAGTTCTTC
cdr3_aa: CASSQGIAGGRYNEQFF

j_call: TRBJ2-7
v_call: TRBV10-2
clone_size: .
d_call: .
cdr3_nt: TGCGCCAGCGTCGGGGATATCTACGAGCAGTACTTC
cdr3_aa: CASVGDIYEQYF

j_call: TRBJ2-7
v_call: TRBV6-1
clone_size: .
d_call: .
cdr3_nt: TGTGCCACCGACGGGGGACAGCCCTACGAGCAGTACTTC
cdr3_aa: CATDGGQPYEQYF

j_call: TRBJ1-6
v_call: TRBV19
clone_size: .
d_call: .
cdr3_nt: TGTGCCAGTAGTCTCCGACAGGCTGATAATTCACCCCTCCACTTT
cdr3_aa: CASSLRQADNSPLHF

j_call: TRBJ1-2
v_call: TRBV5-6
clone_size: .
d_call: .
cdr3_nt: TGTGCCAGCAGCTTGGATAGCGGGAGGGGAAATGGCTACACCTTC
cdr3_aa: CASSLDSGRGNGYTF

j_call: TRBJ2-1
v_call: TRBV7-8
clone_size: .
d_call: .
cdr3_nt: TGTGCCAGCAGCCTCGAAAAAATACATGAGCAGTTCTTC
cdr3_aa: CASSLEKIHEQFF

j_call: TRBJ2-1
v_call: TRBV4-3
clone_size: .
d_call: TRBD2
cdr3_nt: TGCGCCAGCAGCCACCTTACCCTTAGCGGGACGAGGTCAGGTGAGCAGTTCTTC
cdr3_aa: CASSHLTLSGTRSGEQFF

j_call: TRBJ1-2
v_call: TRBV19
clone_size: .
d_call: .
cdr3_nt: TGTGCCAGTAGAAACGACAGGACCGACTATGGCTACACCTTC
cdr3_aa: CASRNDRTDYGYTF

j_call: TRBJ2-3
v_call: TRBV18
clone_size: .
d_call: TRBD1
cdr3_nt: TGTGCCAGCTCACCACCGAGCAGGGGGCTGGATACGCAGTATTTT
cdr3_aa: CASSPPSRGLDTQYF

j_call: TRBJ2-7
v_call: TRBV11-3
clone_size: .
d_call: .
cdr3_nt: TGTGCCAGCAGCTTAGACTCCGAGCAGTACTTC
cdr3_aa: CASSLDSEQYF

j_call: TRBJ2-7
v_call: TRBV5-1
clone_size: .
d_call: TRBD1
cdr3_nt: TGCGCCAGCACGAGGACAGGGAGCTCCCTCGAGCAGTACTTC
cdr3_aa: CASTRTGSSLEQYF

j_call: TRBJ2-7
v_call: TRBV29-1
clone_size: .
d_call: TRBD2
cdr3_nt: TGCAGCGTTGTAGCGGGAGCCCACGAGCAGTACTTC
cdr3_aa: CSVVAGAHEQYF

j_call: TRBJ2-5
v_call: TRBV4-3
clone_size: once
d_call: .
cdr3_nt: TGCGCCAGCAGCCAAGGGCCAGCCCCGGGGACCCAGTACTTC
cdr3_aa: CASSQGPAPGTQYF

j_call: TRBJ1-1
v_call: TRBV28
clone_size: few
d_call: .
cdr3_nt: TGTGCCAGCAGTTTACGGGGTGTAGCTTTCTTT
cdr3_aa: CASSLRGVAFF

j_call: TRBJ2-5
v_call: TRBV4-1
clone_size: many
d_call: .
cdr3_nt: TGCGCCAGCAGCCAATGGCGCCGGGAGACCCAGTACTTC
cdr3_aa: CASSQWRRETQYF

j_call: TRBJ1-5
v_call: TRBV4-1
clone_size: once
d_call: .
cdr3_nt: TGCGCCAGCAGCCAGTCCAGGGAATCCAATCAGCCCCAGCATTTT
cdr3_aa: CASSQSRESNQPQHF

j_call: TRBJ2-7
v_call: TRBV5-6
clone_size: .
d_call: .
cdr3_nt: TGTGCCAGCAGCTTGTTTAGCGGCCACACCTCCTACGAGCAGTACTTC
cdr3_aa: CASSLFSGHTSYEQYF

j_call: TRBJ2-7
v_call: TRBV7-2
clone_size: .
d_call: TRBD2
cdr3_nt: TGTGCCAGCAGCTTATTCTTCTATGGGGCGGGAGGGCCGGCCTACGAGCAGTACTTC
cdr3_aa: CASSLFFYGAGGPAYEQYF

j_call: TRBJ1-2
v_call: TRBV14
clone_size: .
d_call: .
cdr3_nt: TGTGCCAGCAGCCGGGACGGACGCTATGGCTACACCTTC
cdr3_aa: CASSRDGRYGYTF

j_call: TRBJ2-3
v_call: TRBV14
clone_size: .
d_call: TRBD2
cdr3_nt: TGTGCCAGCAGCCGGACGGGACTAGCGGGAGGGCTACTTAGCACAGATACGCAGTATTTT
cdr3_aa: CASSRTGLAGGLLSTDTQYF

j_call: TRBJ2-3
v_call: TRBV13
clone_size: many
d_call: .
cdr3_nt: TGTGCCAGCAGCTTACTGGGCACAGATACGCAGTATTTT
cdr3_aa: CASSLLGTDTQYF

j_call: TRBJ1-1
v_call: TRBV6-5
clone_size: .
d_call: .
cdr3_nt: TGTGCCAGCAGTTACGCTCGGGCGATAACTGAAGCTTTCTTT
cdr3_aa: CASSYARAITEAFF

j_call: TRBJ1-3
v_call: TRBV7-7
clone_size: .
d_call: .
cdr3_nt: TGTGCGTGGAGATCTGGAAACACCATATATTTT
cdr3_aa: CAWRSGNTIYF

j_call: TRBJ1-6
v_call: TRBV5-5
clone_size: .
d_call: TRBD1
cdr3_nt: TGTGCCAGCAGCGGATTACAGGGGATCTATAATTCACCCCTCCACTTT
cdr3_aa: CASSGLQGIYNSPLHF

j_call: TRBJ1-4
v_call: TRBV5-1
clone_size: .
d_call: TRBD1
cdr3_nt: TGCGCCAGCAGCATACGGGACAGCGGAGAAAAACTGTTTTTT
cdr3_aa: CASSIRDSGEKLFF

j_call: TRBJ2-3
v_call: TRBV30
clone_size: .
d_call: TRBD1
cdr3_nt: TGTGCCTGGAGTCTTATAACCGGGACAGGGGGCGATACGCAGTATTTT
cdr3_aa: CAWSLITGTGGDTQYF

j_call: TRBJ2-7
v_call: TRBV5-6
clone_size: .
d_call: TRBD2
cdr3_nt: TGTGCCAGCAGCTTGACCGTGCGCGGGAGCTCCTACGAGCAGTACTTC
cdr3_aa: CASSLTVRGSSYEQYF

j_call: TRBJ2-4
v_call: TRBV11-2
clone_size: once
d_call: TRBD1
cdr3_nt: TGTGCCAGCAGCTCCTCCATCCAACAGGGGGACGAAAACATTCAGTACTTC
cdr3_aa: CASSSSIQQGDENIQYF

j_call: TRBJ1-3
v_call: TRBV6-1
clone_size: .
d_call: .
cdr3_nt: TGTGCCAGCAGTGAAGCGGGTGGAGGCACCCGAAACACCATATATTTT
cdr3_aa: CASSEAGGGTRNTIYF

j_call: TRBJ2-3
v_call: TRBV5-1
clone_size: .
d_call: .
cdr3_nt: TGCGCCAGCAGCTTAGGACAGATCACAGATACGCAGTATTTT
cdr3_aa: CASSLGQITDTQYF

j_call: TRBJ1-1
v_call: TRBV6-5
clone_size: .
d_call: TRBD1
cdr3_nt: TGTGCCAGCAGGAAGCAGGGGGGGGGCCAGCGGGCTTTCTTT
cdr3_aa: CASRKQGGGQRAFF

j_call: TRBJ2-1
v_call: TRBV7-3
clone_size: .
d_call: .
cdr3_nt: TGTGCCAGCAGCTTGGGGGATCTCAATGAGCAGTTCTTC
cdr3_aa: CASSLGDLNEQFF

j_call: TRBJ1-3
v_call: TRBV7-8
clone_size: few
d_call: TRBD1
cdr3_nt: TGTGCCAGCAGCCTTTACAGGGGAAAGGCTGGAAACACCATATATTTT
cdr3_aa: CASSLYRGKAGNTIYF

j_call: TRBJ2-1
v_call: TRBV11-3
clone_size: .
d_call: TRBD1
cdr3_nt: TGTGCCAGCAGCGTTGGGACAGGGGGCTACAATGAGCAGTTCTTC
cdr3_aa: CASSVGTGGYNEQFF

j_call: TRBJ2-7
v_call: TRBV5-6
clone_size: .
d_call: TRBD1
cdr3_nt: TGTGCCAGCAGTCCTGGCTCCCAGGGGGTAAAATTCTACGAGCAGTACTTC
cdr3_aa: CASSPGSQGVKFYEQYF

j_call: TRBJ1-5
v_call: TRBV10-3
clone_size: .
d_call: .
cdr3_nt: TGTGCCATCAGTGAGTCGGTAGGACAGCGGAACCAGCCCCAGCATTTT
cdr3_aa: CAISESVGQRNQPQHF

j_call: TRBJ2-5
v_call: TRBV2
clone_size: .
d_call: .
cdr3_nt: TGTGCCAGCAGTTATCAGGGCCTAGTTCAAGAGACCCAGTACTTC
cdr3_aa: CASSYQGLVQETQYF

j_call: TRBJ2-2
v_call: TRBV10-2
clone_size: few
d_call: TRBD2
cdr3_nt: TGCGCCAGCAGTGACCCTTCCGGGAGGGCCCCATTCAACACCGGGGAGCTGTTTTTT
cdr3_aa: CASSDPSGRAPFNTGELFF

j_call: TRBJ2-7
v_call: TRBV11-2
clone_size: .
d_call: .
cdr3_nt: TGTGCCAGCAGCTTAGGACTAGGAGTAACTTACTACGAGCAGTACTTC
cdr3_aa: CASSLGLGVTYYEQYF

j_call: TRBJ2-1
v_call: TRBV4-2
clone_size: .
d_call: .
cdr3_nt: TGTGCCAGCAGCCGCATTGACAGGTCCTCCTACAATGAGCAGTTCTTC
cdr3_aa: CASSRIDRSSYNEQFF

j_call: TRBJ1-2
v_call: TRBV14
clone_size: .
d_call: .
cdr3_nt: TGTGCCAGCAGCCAAAATTTGGGGGTCTATGGCTACACCTTC
cdr3_aa: CASSQNLGVYGYTF

j_call: TRBJ2-2
v_call: TRBV11-2
clone_size: few
d_call: .
cdr3_nt: TGTGCCAGCAGTTATACAGGGAACACCGGGGAGCTGTTTTTT
cdr3_aa: CASSYTGNTGELFF